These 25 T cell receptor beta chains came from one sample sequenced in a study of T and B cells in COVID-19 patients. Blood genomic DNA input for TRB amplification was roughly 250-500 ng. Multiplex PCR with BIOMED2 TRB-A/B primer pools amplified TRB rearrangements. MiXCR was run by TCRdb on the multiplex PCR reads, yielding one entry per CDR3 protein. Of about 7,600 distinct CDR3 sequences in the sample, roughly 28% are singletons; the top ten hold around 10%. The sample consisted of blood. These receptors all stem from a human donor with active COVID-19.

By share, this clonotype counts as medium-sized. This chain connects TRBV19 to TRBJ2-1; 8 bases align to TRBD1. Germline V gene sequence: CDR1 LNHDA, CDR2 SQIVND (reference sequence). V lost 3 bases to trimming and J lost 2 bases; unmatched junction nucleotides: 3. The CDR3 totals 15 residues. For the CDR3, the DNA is TGTGCCAGTAGTATTCAGGACAGGGCCTACAATGAGCAGTTCTTC. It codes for CASSIQDRAYNEQFF.

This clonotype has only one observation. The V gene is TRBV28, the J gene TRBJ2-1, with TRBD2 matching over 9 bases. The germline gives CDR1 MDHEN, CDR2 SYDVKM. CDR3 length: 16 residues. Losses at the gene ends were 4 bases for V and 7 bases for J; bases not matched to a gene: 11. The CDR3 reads CASSSLAGLARNEQFF. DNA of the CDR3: TGTGCCAGCAGTTCTCTAGCGGGATTAGCTCGGAATGAGCAGTTCTTC.

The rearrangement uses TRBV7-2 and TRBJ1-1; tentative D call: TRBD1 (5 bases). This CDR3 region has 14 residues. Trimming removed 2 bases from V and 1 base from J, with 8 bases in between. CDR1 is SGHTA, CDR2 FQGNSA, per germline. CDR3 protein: CASSLRGRNTEAFF. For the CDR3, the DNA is TGTGCCAGCAGCTTACGGGGACGGAACACTGAAGCTTTCTTT.

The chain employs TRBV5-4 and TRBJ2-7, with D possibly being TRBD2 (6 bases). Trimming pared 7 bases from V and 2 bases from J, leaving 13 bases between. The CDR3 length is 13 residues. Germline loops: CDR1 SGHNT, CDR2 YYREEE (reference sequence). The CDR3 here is CASRREIAYEQYF. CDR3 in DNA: TGTGCCAGCCGTCGGGAGATCGCCTACGAGCAGTACTTC.

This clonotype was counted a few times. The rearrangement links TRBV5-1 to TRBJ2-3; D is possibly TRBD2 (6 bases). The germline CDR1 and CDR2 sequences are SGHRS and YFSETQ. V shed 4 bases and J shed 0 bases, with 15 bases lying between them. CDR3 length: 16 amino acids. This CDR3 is CASSPRSSASTDTQYF. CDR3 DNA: TGCGCCAGCAGCCCGAGGTCTAGCGCGAGCACAGATACGCAGTATTTT.

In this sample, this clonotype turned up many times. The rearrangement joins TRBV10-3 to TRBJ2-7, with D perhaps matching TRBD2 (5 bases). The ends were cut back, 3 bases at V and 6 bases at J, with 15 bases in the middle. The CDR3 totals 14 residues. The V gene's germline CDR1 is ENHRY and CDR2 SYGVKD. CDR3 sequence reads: CAISERGEHSEQYF. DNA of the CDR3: TGTGCCATCAGTGAACGTGGGGAGCACAGCGAGCAGTACTTC.

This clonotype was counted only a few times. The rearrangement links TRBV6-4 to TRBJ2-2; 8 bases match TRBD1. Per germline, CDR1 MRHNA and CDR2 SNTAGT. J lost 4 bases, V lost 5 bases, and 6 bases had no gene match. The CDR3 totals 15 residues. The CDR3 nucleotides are TGTGCCAGCAGTCCTCAGGGGGCTACCACCGGGGAGCTGTTTTTT. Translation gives CASSPQGATTGELFF.

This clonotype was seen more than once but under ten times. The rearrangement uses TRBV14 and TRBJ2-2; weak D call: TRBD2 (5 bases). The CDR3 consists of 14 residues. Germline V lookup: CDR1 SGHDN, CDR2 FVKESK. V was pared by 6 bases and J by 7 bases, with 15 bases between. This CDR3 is CASRPRSGIGELFF. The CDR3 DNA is TGTGCCAGCAGGCCCCGATCGGGAATCGGGGAGCTGTTTTTT.

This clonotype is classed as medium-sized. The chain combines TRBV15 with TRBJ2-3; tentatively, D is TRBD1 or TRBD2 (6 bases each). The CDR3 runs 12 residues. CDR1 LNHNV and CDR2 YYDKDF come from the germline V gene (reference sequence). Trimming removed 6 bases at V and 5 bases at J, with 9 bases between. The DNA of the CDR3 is TGTGCCACCAGGGAGGGGGGAGATACGCAGTATTTT. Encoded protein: CATREGGDTQYF.

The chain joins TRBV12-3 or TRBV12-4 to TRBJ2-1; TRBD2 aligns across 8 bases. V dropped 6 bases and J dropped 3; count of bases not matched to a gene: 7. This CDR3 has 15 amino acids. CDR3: CASRPTAGDYNEQFF. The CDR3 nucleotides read TGTGCCAGCAGGCCCACAGCGGGGGACTACAATGAGCAGTTCTTC.

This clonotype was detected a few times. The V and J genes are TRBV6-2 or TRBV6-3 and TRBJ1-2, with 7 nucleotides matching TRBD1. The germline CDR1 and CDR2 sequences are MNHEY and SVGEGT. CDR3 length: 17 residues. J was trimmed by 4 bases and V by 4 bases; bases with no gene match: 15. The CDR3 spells CASSSHPDRAAPYGYTF. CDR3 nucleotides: TGTGCCAGCAGTTCCCACCCCGACAGGGCAGCTCCCTATGGCTACACCTTC.

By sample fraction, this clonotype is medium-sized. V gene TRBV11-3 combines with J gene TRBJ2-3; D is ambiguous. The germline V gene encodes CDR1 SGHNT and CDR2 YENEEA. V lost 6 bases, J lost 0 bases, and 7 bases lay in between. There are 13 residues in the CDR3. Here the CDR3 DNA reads TGTGCCAGCAGTTACTATAGCACAGATACGCAGTATTTT. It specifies CASSYYSTDTQYF.

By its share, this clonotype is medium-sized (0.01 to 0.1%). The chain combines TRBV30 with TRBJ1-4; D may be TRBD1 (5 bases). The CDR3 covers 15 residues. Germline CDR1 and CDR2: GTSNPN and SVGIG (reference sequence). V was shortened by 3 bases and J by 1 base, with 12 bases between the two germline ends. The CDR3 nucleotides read TGTGCCTGGAGGGGACGTCGTGGAACTAATGAAAAACTGTTTTTT. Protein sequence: CAWRGRRGTNEKLFF.

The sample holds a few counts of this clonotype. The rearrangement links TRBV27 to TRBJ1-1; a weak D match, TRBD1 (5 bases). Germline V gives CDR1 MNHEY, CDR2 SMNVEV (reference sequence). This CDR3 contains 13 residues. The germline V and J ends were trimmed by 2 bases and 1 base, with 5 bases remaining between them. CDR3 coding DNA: TGTGCCAGCAGTTTAGGGACGAACACTGAAGCTTTCTTT. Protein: CASSLGTNTEAFF.

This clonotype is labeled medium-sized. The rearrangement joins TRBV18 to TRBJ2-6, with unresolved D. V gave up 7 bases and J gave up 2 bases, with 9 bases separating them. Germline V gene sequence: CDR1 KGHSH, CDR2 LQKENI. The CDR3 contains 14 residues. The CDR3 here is CASYAGTGANVLTF. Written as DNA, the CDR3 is TGTGCCAGCTACGCTGGAACTGGGGCCAACGTCCTGACTTTC.

CDR3 region: CASSQYLAGAGGNEQFF. CDR3 bases: TGTGCCAGCAGCCAGTACCTAGCGGGAGCCGGGGGGAATGAGCAGTTCTTC. The rearrangement joins TRBV14 to TRBJ2-1; 10 positions match TRBD2. Per germline, CDR1 SGHDN and CDR2 FVKESK. V was clipped by 3 bases and J by 7 bases; unmatched bases: 12. The CDR3 spans 17 residues. The whole variable domain, filled in from reference TRBV14 and TRBJ2-1, reads EAGVTQFPSHSVIEKGQTVTLRCDPISGHDNLYWYRRVMGKEIKFLLHFVKESKQDESGMPNNRFLAERTGGTYSTLKVQPAELEDSGVYFCASSQYLAGAGGNEQFFGPGTRLTVL.

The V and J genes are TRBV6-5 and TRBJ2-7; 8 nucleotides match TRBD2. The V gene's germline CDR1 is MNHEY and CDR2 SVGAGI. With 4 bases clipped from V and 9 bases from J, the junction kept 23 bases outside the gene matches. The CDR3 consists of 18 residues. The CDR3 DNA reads TGTGCCAGCAGTTCCTCCCGGATGGCTAGCGGGCAATCCCGAGGGCAGTACTTC. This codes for CASSSSRMASGQSRGQYF.

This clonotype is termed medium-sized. In DNA, the CDR3 is TGTGCCAGCAGCTTATCACAGGGCACAGATACGCAGTATTTT. Its translation is CASSLSQGTDTQYF. This chain joins TRBV7-9 and TRBJ2-3; tentatively, D is TRBD1 (5 bases). The CDR3 totals 14 residues. Germline values: CDR1 SEHNR, CDR2 FQNEAQ (reference sequence). V lost 2 bases and J lost 1, with 7 bases in between.

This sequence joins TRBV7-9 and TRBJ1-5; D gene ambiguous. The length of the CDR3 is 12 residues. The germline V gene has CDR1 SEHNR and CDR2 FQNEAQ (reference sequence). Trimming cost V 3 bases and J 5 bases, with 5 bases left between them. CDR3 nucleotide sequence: TGTGCCAGCAGCTTTCGTGATCAGCCCCAGCATTTT. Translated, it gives CASSFRDQPQHF. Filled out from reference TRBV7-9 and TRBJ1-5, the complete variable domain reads DTGVSQNPRHKITKRGQNVTFRCDPISEHNRLYWYRQTLGQGPEFLTYFQNEAQLEKSRLLSDRFSAERPKGSFSTLEIQRTEQGDSAMYLCASSFRDQPQHFGDGTRLSIL.

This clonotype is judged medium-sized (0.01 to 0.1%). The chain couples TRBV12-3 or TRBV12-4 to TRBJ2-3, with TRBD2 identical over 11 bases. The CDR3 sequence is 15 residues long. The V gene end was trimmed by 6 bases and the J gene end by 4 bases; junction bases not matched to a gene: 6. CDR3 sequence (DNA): TGTGCCAGCAGGTCGACTAGCGGGGTCCCAGATACGCAGTATTTT. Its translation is CASRSTSGVPDTQYF.

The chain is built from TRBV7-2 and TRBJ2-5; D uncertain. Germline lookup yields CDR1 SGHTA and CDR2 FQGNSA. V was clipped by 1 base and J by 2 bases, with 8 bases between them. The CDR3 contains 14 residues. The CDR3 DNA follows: TGTGCCAGCAGCTTAGTGGTCAGGCAAGAGACCCAGTACTTC. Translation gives CASSLVVRQETQYF. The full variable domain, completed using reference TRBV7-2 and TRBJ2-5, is GAGVSQSPSNKVTEKGKDVELRCDPISGHTALYWYRQSLGQGLEFLIYFQGNSAPDKSGLPSDRFSAERTGGSVSTLTIQRTQQEDSAVYLCASSLVVRQETQYFGPGTRLLVL.

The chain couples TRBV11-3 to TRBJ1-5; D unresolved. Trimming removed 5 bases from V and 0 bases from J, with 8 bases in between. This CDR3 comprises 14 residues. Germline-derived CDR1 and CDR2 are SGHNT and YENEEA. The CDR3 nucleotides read TGTGCCAGCAGCCGAGGGAATAGCAATCAGCCCCAGCATTTT. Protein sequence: CASSRGNSNQPQHF.

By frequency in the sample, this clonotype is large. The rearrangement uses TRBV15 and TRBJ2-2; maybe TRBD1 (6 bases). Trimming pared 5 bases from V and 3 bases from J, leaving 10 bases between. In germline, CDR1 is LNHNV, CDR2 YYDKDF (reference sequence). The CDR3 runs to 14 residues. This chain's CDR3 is CATSVRQDTGELFF. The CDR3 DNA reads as TGTGCCACCAGCGTACGACAGGACACCGGGGAGCTGTTTTTT.

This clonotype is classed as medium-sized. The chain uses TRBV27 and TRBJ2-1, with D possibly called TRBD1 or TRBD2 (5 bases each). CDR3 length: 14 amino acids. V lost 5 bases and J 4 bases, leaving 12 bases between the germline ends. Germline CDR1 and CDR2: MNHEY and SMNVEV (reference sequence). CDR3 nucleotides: TGTGCCAGCAGTCGGGGCGCGGGTTACAATGAGCAGTTCTTC. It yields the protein CASSRGAGYNEQFF.

The CDR3 reads CASRRLAGQLDTQYF. The CDR3 DNA sequence: TGTGCCAGCAGGAGACTAGCGGGACAGTTAGATACGCAGTATTTT. The V gene is TRBV28, the J gene TRBJ2-3; 11 positions agree with TRBD2. Germline assignment: CDR1 MDHEN and CDR2 SYDVKM. The junction had 7 bases not matched to a gene; V was cut back by 6 bases and J by 5 bases. This CDR3 has 15 amino acids. The variable domain in full, completed from reference TRBV28 and TRBJ2-3, reads DVKVTQSSRYLVKRTGEKVFLECVQDMDHENMFWYRQDPGLGLRLIYFSYDVKMKEKGDIPEGYSVSREKKERFSLILESASTNQTSMYLCASRRLAGQLDTQYFGPGTRLTVL.